These T cell receptor beta chains were read from a single sample in a study of T cells in Graves' hyperthyroidism and ophthalmopathy. Via MiXCR, TCRdb re-called the multiplex PCR reads, giving one row per CDR3 protein. The sample consists of fewer than 650,000 distinct CDR3 sequences, 40% to 50% of them appearing once. The sample comprised peripheral blood or thyroid tissue (not recorded which). The source of these receptors is an adult woman with Graves' disease, either hyperthyroidism or ophthalmopathy (not recorded which). CDR3s include the opening cysteine and the closing phenylalanine or tryptophan. A D gene is named only where the DNA matches it firmly. Not all rows give a size; the values are once, few, many and, for expanded clones, a class.

V,J,D,size,CDR3,DNA
TRBV7-2,TRBJ1-4,TRBD1,-,CASSLLRQGRGNEKLFF,TGTGCCAGCAGCCTCTTAAGACAGGGGCGGGGGAATGAAAAACTGTTTTTT
TRBV7-2,TRBJ2-7,-,many,CASSLGPGRLYEQYF,TGTGCCAGCAGCTTAGGTCCGGGACGGCTCTACGAGCAGTACTTC
TRBV7-9,TRBJ1-2,TRBD1,-,CASSQGQGSTGYGYTF,TGTGCCAGCAGCCAGGGACAGGGGTCGACGGGGTATGGCTACACCTTC
TRBV7-9,TRBJ2-5,-,many,CASSLGRAWARETQYF,TGTGCCAGCAGCTTGGGGCGCGCGTGGGCGCGGGAGACCCAGTACTTC
TRBV6-2/TRBV6-3,TRBJ1-6,-,-,CASSYSGGPINSPLHF,TGTGCCAGCAGTTACTCGGGAGGGCCGATCAATTCACCCCTCCACTTT
TRBV7-9,TRBJ2-7,-,-,CASSLFFGQAYEQYF,TGTGCCAGCAGCTTATTTTTTGGGCAGGCATACGAGCAGTACTTC
TRBV7-9,TRBJ1-1,-,many,CASSSDTEAFF,TGTGCCAGCAGCTCGGACACTGAAGCTTTCTTT
TRBV11-2,TRBJ2-7,TRBD2,many,CASSQRDGSYEQYF,TGTGCCAGCAGCCAGCGGGACGGATCCTACGAGCAGTACTTC
TRBV10-2,TRBJ1-4,-,-,CASSESLEKLFF,TGCGCCAGCAGTGAGTCGCTGGAAAAACTGTTTTTT
TRBV10-3,TRBJ1-5,-,-,CAISESRLDQETQHF,TGTGCCATCAGTGAGTCGCGGCTAGATCAAGAGACCCAGCATTTT
TRBV4-1,TRBJ1-1,-,many,CASSPTGSEAFF,TGCGCCAGCAGCCCCACAGGGTCTGAAGCTTTCTTT
TRBV7-2,TRBJ2-2,-,-,CATPGTDGTGELFF,TGTGCCACCCCCGGTACGGACGGAACCGGGGAGCTGTTTTTT
TRBV20-1,TRBJ1-5,TRBD1,-,CSPGQGAQETQHF,TGCAGTCCGGGACAGGGGGCCCAAGAGACCCAGCATTTT
TRBV7-2,TRBJ1-1,-,-,CASSPRSLGRSGVLTEAFF,TGTGCCAGCAGCCCCAGGTCGCTTGGAAGGTCAGGGGTATTGACTGAAGCTTTCTTT
TRBV15,TRBJ2-3,TRBD2,-,CATSRDLAGGSDTQYF,TGTGCCACCAGCAGAGATCTTGCGGGAGGGTCAGATACGCAGTATTTT
TRBV5-1,TRBJ2-5,TRBD2,many,CASSSRTSGKEETQYF,TGCGCCAGCAGCTCACGGACTAGCGGGAAAGAGGAGACCCAGTACTTC
TRBV10-2,TRBJ1-1,-,few,CASSETGTNTEAFF,TGCGCCAGCAGTGAGACAGGTACGAACACTGAAGCTTTCTTT
TRBV7-9,TRBJ2-7,-,-,CASSLGSGIPYEQYF,TGTGCCAGCAGCTTAGGAAGCGGTATCCCCTACGAGCAGTACTTC
TRBV10-3,TRBJ1-4,-,-,CAINPGAGEKLFF,TGTGCCATCAACCCCGGGGCAGGGGAAAAACTGTTTTTT
TRBV19,TRBJ1-1,-,-,CASRRSATTNTEAFF,TGTGCCAGTAGGAGGTCGGCAACAACGAACACTGAAGCTTTCTTT
TRBV15,TRBJ1-1,-,many,CATSRGGSGEAFF,TGTGCCACCAGCAGAGGAGGGTCGGGTGAAGCTTTCTTT
TRBV29-1,TRBJ2-5,TRBD2,-,CSVGVTSVQETQYF,TGCAGCGTTGGGGTGACTAGCGTTCAAGAGACCCAGTACTTC